This TCR beta chain was observed in a study of blood T cells in healthy people across ages. Germline CDR1 MNHEY, CDR2 SVGAGI. Trimming took 6 bases from V and 6 from J; bases not matched to a gene: 4. The CDR3 consists of 12 residues. Total RNA, at least 5.5 micrograms per sample, came from PBMCs. This clonotype was observed a handful of times. Its antigen is unidentified. The authors ran a second PCR of about 6 to 11 cycles using a sample-barcoded 5' primer and a J-beta primer mix. A template-switch adaptor with 12 random nucleotides tagged each cDNA molecule. MiXCR, run by TCRdb on the 5' RACE reads, gives a single entry per CDR3 protein. Here the sample spans fewer than 900,000 distinct CDR3 sequences, 35% to 40% being singletons. Regarding the study as a whole: Fewer expanded clones and more diversity marked long-lived versus aged donors.

The receptor comes from a man younger than 35 in good health. The specimen was blood. The rearrangement uses TRBV6-5 and TRBJ1-2; 7 bases match TRBD1. CDR3 nucleotides: TGTGCCAGCAGGATAGACAGGGATGGCTACACCTTC. This encodes CASRIDRDGYTF.